This TCR beta chain was retrieved from a study of blood T cells in healthy people across ages. Turning to the study itself: Using template switching, researchers captured about one barcoded beta molecule for each two T cells.

Study results and limitations: Naive CD4+ cells and diversity were both higher in long-lived donors than in aged donors.

This clonotype was found a few times. The antigen remains unidentified. Through a sample-barcoded 5' primer and a J-beta primer mix, a second PCR was run for roughly 7 to 12 cycles. Each single sample gave us at least 2.5 million CDR3-containing paired-end reads. Each CDR3 protein is one row after TCRdb ran MiXCR on the 5' RACE reads. The table has hundreds of thousands of distinct CDR3 sequences, roughly 32% seen once. Germline assignment: CDR1 SEHNR and CDR2 FQNEAQ (reference sequence). The CDR3 loop spans 15 amino acids. With 4 bases removed from V and 0 bases from J, the gap between germline ends came to 9 bases.

Sequenced: blood. The receptor comes from a woman aged 80 or over in good health. The chain joins TRBV7-9 to TRBJ2-2; D might be TRBD2 (5 bases). CDR3 nucleotide sequence: TGTGCCAGCAGCTACGGACTGACGAACACCGGGGAGCTGTTTTTT. Protein: CASSYGLTNTGELFF.